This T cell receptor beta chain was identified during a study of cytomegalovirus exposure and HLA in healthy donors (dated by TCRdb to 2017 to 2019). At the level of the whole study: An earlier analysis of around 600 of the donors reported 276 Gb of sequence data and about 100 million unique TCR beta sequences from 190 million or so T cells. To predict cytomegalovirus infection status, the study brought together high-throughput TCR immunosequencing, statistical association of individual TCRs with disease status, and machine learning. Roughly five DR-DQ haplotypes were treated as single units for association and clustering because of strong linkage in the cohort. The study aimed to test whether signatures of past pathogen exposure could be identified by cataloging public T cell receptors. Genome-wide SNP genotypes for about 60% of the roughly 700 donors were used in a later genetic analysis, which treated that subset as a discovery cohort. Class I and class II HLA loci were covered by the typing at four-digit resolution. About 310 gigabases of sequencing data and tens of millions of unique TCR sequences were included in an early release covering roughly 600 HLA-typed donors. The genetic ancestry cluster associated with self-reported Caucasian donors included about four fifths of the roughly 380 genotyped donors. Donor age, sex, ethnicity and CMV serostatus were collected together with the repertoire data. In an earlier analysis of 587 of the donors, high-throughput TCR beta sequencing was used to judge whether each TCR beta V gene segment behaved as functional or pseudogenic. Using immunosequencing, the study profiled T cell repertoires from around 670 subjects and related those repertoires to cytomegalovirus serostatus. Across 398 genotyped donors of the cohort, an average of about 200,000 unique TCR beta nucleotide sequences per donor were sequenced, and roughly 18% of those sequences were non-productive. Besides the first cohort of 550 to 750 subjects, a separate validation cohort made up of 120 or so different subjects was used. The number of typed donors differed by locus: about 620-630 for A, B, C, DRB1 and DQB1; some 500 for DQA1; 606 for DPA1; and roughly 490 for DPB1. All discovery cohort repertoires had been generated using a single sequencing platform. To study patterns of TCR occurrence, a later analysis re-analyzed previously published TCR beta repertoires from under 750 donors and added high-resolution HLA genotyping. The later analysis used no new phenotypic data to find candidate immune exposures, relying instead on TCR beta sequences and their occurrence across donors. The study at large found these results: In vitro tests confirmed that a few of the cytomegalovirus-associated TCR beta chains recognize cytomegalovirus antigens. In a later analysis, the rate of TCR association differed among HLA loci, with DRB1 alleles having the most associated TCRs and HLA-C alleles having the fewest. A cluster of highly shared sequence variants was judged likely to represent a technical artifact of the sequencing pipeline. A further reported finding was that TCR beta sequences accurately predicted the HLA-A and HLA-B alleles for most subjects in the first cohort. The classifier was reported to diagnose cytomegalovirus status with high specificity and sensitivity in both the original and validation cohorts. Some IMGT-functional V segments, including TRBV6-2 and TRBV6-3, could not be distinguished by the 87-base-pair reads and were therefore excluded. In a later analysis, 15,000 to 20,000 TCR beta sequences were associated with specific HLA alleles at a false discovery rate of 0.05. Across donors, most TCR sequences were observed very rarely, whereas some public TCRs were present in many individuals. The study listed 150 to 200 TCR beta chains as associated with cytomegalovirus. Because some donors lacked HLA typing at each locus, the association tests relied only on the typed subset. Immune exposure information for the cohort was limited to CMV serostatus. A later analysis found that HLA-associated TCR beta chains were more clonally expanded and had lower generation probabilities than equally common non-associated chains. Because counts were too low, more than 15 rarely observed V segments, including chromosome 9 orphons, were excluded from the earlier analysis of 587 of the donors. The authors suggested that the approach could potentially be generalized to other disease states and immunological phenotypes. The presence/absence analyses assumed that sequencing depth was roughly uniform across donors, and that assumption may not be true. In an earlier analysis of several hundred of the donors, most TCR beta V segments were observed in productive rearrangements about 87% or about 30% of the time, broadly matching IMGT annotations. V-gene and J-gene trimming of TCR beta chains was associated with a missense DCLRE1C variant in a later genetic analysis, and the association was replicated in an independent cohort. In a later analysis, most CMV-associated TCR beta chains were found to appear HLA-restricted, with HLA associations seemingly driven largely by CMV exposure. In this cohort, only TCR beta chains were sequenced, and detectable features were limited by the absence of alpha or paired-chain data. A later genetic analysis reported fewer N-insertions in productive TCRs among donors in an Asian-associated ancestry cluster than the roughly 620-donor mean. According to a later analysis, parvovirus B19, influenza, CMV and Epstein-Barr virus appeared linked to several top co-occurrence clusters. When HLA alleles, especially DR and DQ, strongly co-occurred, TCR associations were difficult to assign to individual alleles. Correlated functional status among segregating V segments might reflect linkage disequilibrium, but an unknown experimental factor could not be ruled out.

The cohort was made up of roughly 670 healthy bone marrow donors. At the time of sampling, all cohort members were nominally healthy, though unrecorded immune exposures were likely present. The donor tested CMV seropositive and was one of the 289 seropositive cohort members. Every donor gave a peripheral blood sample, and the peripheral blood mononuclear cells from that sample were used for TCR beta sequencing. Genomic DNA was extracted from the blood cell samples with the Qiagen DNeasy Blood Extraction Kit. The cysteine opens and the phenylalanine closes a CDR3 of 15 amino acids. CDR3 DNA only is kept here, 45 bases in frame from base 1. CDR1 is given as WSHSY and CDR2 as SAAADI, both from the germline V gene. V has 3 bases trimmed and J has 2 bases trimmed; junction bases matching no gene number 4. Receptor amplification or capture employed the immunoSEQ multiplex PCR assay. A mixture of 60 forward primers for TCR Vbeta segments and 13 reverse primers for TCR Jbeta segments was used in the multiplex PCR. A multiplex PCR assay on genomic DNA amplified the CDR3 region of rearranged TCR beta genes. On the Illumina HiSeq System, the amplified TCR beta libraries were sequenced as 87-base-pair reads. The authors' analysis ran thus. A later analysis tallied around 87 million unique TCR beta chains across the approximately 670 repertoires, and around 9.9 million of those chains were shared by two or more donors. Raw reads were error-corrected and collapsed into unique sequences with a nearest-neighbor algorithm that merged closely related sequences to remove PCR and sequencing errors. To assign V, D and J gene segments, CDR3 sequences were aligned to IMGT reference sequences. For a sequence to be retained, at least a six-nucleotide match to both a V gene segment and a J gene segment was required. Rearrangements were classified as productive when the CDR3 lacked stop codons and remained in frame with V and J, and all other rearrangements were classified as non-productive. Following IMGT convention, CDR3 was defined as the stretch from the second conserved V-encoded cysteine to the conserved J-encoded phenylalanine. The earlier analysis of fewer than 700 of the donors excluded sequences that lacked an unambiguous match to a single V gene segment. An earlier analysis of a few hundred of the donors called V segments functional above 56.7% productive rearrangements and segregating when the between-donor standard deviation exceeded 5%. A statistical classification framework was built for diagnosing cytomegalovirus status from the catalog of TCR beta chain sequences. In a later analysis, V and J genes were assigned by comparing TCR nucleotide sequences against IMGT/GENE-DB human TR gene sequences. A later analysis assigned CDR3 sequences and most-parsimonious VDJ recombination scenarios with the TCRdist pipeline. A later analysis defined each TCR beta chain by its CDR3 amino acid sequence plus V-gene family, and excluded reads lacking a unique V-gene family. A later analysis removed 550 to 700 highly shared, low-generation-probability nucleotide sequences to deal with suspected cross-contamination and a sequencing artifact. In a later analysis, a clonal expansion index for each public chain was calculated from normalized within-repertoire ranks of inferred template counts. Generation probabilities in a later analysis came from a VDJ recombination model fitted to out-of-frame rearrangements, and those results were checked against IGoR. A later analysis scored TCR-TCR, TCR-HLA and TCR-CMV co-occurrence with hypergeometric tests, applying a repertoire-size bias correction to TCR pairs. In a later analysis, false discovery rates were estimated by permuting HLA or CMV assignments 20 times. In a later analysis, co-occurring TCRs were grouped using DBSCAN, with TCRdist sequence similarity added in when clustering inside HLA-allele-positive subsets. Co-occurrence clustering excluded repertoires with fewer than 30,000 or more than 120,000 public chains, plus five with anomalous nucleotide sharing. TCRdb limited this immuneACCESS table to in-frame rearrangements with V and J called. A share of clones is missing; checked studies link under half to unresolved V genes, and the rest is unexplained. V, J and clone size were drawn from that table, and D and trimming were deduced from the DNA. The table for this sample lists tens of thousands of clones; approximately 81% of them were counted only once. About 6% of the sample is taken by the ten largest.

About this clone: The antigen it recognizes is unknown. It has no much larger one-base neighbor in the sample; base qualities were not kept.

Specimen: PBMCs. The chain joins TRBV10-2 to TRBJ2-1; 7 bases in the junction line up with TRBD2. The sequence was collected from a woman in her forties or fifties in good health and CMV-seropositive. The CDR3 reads CASSDLAGAYNEQFF. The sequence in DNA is TGCGCCAGCAGTGATTTGGCGGGAGCCTACAATGAGCAGTTCTTC.